The clone carrying this T cell receptor beta chain occurred many times. This sample was taken from a study of blood T cell repertoires in COVID-19. The Seattle patients joined while their infection was active and were tracked longitudinally afterward. Sequencing was performed with immunoSEQ multiplex PCR; in TCRdb, only in-frame clones are kept and a portion is missing. The repertoire holds about 410,000 clones, with about nine tenths as singletons. This CDR3 is 15 amino acids long. Germline CDR1 is MNHEY and CDR2 is SMNVEV (reference sequence). V lost 0 bases and J lost 3, with 11 bases in between. What was sequenced was peripheral blood. The rearrangement uses TRBV27 and TRBJ1-1, with no clear D. This sequence was found in a woman aged 40 to 55 with COVID-19, enrolled during active disease. CDR3 region: CASSLSSGRDTEAFF. The DNA for the CDR3 is TGTGCCAGCAGTTTATCGAGCGGCCGAGACACTGAAGCTTTCTTT.